This T cell receptor (beta chain) was identified during a study of shared clonotypes between healthy human individuals. Study observations and caveats: Clonotypes shared by all four donors outscored non-shared clonotypes in generation probability.

CDR3 length equals 14 residues. Trimming pared 3 bases from V and 1 base from J, leaving 9 bases between. Germline loops: CDR1 SGHVS, CDR2 FQNEAQ. Comments on this clone: Antigen specificity is unknown.

Assay used: immunoSEQ multiplex PCR; TCRdb lists only in-frame clones, some missing. The sample lists fewer than 200,000 clones; around 63% were seen once. The sample comprised memory CD4+ T cells sorted from blood. The subset here: CD45RA-negative fraction. This TCR derives from a man aged 25 to 40 in good health. This chain uses TRBV7-8 with TRBJ1-1; weak D call: TRBD1 (6 bases). In DNA form, the CDR3 reads TGTGCCAGCAGCTTCCGGGACAAGAACACTGAAGCTTTCTTT. Its translation is CASSFRDKNTEAFF.